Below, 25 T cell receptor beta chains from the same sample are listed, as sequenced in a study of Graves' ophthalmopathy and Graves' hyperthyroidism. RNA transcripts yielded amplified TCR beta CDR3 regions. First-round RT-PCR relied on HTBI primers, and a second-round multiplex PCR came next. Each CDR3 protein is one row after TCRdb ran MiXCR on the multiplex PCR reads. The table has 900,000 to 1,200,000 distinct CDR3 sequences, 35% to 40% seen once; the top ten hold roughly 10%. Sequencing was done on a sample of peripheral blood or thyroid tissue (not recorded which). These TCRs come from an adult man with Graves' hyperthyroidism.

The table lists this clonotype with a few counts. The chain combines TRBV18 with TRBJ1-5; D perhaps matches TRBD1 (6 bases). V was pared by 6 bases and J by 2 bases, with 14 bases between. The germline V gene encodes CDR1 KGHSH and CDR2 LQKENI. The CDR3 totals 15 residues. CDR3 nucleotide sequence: TGTGCCAGCTCCCCCCCGGGGGCGGGCAATCAGCCCCAGCATTTT. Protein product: CASSPPGAGNQPQHF.

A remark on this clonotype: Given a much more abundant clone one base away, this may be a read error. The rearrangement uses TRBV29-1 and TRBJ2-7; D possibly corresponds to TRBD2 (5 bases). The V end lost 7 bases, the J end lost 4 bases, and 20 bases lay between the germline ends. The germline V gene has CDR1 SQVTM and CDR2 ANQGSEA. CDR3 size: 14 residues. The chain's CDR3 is CSAPGNLYPYEQYF. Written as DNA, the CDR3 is TGCAGCGCCCCGGGGAATCTCTATCCGTACGAGCAGTACTTC.

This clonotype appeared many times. CDR3 nucleotide sequence: TGTGCCAGCAGCTCCCAGGGGGCGGGAAATGAAAAACTGTTTTTT. This encodes CASSSQGAGNEKLFF. This chain connects TRBV7-6 to TRBJ1-4; TRBD1 aligns across 8 bases. The germline CDR1 and CDR2 sequences are SGHVS and FNYEAQ. The CDR3 contains 15 residues. Trimming cost V 4 bases and J 5 bases; bases outside gene matches: 6.

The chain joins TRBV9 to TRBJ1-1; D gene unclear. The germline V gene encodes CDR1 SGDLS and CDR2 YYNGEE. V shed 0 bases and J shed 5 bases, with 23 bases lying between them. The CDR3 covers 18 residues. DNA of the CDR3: TGTGCCAGCAGCGTAGCGTATTGGCCAGATAGGATAGGGACTGAAGCTTTCTTT. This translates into CASSVAYWPDRIGTEAFF.

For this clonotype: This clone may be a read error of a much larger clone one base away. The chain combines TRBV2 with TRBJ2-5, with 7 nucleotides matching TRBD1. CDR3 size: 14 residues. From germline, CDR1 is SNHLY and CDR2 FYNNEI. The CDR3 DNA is TGTGCCAGCAGTCCCGACAGGGCTCAAGGGACCCAGTACTTC. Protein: CASSPDRAQGTQYF.

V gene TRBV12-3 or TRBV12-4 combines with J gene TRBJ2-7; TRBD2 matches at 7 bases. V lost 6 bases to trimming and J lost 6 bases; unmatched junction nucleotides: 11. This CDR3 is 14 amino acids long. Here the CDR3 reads CASRRSGRGSEQYF. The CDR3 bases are TGTGCCAGCAGAAGGAGTGGGAGGGGTTCCGAGCAGTACTTC.

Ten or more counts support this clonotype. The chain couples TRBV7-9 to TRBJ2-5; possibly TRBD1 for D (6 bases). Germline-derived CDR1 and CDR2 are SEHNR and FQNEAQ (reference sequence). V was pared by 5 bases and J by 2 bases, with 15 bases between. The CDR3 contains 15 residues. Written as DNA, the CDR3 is TGTGCCAGCAGCCTACCGGCGACAGGTCAAGAGACCCAGTACTTC. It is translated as CASSLPATGQETQYF.

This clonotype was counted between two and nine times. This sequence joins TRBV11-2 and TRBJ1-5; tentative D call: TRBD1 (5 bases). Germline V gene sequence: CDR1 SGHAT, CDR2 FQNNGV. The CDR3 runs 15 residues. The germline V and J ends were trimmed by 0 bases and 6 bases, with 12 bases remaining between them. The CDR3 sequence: CASSLDPGESQPQHF. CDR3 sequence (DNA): TGTGCCAGCAGCTTAGATCCGGGGGAAAGTCAGCCCCAGCATTTT. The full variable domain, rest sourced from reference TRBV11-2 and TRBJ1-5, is EAGVAQSPRYKIIEKRQSVAFWCNPISGHATLYWYQQILGQGPKLLIQFQNNGVVDDSQLPKDRFSAERLKGVDSTLKIQPAKLEDSAVYLCASSLDPGESQPQHFGDGTRLSIL.

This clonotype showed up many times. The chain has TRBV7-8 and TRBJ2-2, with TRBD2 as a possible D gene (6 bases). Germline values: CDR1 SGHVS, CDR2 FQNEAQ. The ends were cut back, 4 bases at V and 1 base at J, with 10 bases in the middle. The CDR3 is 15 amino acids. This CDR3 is CASSSLAVNTGELFF. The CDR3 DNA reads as TGTGCCAGCAGCTCGTTAGCGGTGAACACCGGGGAGCTGTTTTTT.

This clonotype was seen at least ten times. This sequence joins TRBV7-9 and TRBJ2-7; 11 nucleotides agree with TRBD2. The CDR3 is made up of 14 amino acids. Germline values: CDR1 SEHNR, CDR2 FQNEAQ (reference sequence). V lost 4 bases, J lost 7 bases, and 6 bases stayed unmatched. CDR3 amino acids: CASSSSGTSGEQYF. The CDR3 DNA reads TGTGCCAGCAGCTCTTCCGGGACTAGCGGAGAGCAGTACTTC.

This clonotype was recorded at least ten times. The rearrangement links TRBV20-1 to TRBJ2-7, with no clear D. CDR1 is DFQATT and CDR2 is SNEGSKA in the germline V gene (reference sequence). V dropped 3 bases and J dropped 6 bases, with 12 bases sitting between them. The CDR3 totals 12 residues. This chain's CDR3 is CSASPFPGEQYF. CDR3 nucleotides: TGCAGTGCTAGTCCTTTTCCGGGCGAGCAGTACTTC.

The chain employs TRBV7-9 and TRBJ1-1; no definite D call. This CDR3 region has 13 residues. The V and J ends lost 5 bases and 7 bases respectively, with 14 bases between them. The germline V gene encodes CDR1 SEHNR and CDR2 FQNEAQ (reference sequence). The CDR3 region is CASSKGGSNEAFF. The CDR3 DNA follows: TGTGCCAGCAGCAAGGGTGGGTCGAATGAAGCTTTCTTT.

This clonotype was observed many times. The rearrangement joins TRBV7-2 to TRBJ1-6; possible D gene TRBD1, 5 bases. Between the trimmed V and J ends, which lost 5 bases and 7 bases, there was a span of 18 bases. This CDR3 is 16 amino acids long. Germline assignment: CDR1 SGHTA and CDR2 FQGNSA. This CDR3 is CASSPRVDRDNSPLHF. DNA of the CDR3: TGTGCCAGCAGCCCTAGAGTAGATAGGGACAATTCACCCCTCCACTTT.

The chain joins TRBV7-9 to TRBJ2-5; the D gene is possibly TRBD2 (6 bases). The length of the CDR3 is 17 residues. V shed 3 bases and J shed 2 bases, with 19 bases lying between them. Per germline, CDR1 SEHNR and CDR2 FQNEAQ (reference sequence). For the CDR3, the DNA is TGTGCCAGCAGCTTGGGGGGTCCCCAAACCCAGCAAGAGACCCAGTACTTC. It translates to CASSLGGPQTQQETQYF.

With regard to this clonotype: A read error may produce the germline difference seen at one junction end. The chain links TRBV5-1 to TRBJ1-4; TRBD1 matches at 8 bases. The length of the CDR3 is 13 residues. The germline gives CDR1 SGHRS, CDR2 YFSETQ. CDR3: CASSSGTGAKLFF. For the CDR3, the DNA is TGTGCCAGCAGCTCCGGGACAGGCGCTAAACTGTTTTTT.

CDR3 sequence reads: CASKQQMNTGELFF. The CDR3 DNA is TGTGCCAGCAAGCAGCAGATGAACACCGGGGAGCTGTTTTTT. The J gene is TRBJ2-2, the V gene TRBV12-3 or TRBV12-4; D unclear. The CDR3 runs 14 residues. V lost 7 bases, J lost 1 base, and 10 bases lay in between.

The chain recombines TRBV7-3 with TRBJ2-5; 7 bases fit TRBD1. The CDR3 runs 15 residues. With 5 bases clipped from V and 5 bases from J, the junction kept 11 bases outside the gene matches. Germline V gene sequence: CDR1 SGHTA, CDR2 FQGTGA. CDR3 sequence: CASSREGGTGETQYF. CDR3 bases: TGTGCCAGCAGCAGGGAAGGGGGCACGGGGGAGACCCAGTACTTC.

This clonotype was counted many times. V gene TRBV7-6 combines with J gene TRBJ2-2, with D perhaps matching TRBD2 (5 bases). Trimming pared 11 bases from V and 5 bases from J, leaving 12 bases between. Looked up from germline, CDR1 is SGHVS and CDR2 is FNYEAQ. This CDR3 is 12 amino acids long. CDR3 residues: CAVRDRTGELFF. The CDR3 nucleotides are TGTGCCGTTCGGGATAGAACCGGGGAGCTGTTTTTT. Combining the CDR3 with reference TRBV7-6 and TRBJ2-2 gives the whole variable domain GAGVSQSPRYKVTKRGQDVALRCDPISGHVSLYWYRQALGQGPEFLTYFNYEAQQDKSGLPNDRFSAERPEGSISTLTIQRTEQRDSAMYRCAVRDRTGELFFGEGSRLTVL.

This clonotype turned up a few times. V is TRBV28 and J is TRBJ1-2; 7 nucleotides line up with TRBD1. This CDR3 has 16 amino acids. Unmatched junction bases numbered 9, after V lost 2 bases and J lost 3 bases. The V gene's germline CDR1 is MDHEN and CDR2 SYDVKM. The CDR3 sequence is CASSLAGTVGDYGYTF. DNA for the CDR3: TGTGCCAGCAGTTTAGCCGGGACAGTGGGGGACTATGGCTACACCTTC.

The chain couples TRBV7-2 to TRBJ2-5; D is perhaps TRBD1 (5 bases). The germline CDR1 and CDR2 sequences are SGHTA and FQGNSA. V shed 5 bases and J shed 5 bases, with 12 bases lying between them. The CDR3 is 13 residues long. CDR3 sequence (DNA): TGTGCCAGCAGCGTGCAACCAGGGGAGACCCAGTACTTC. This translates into CASSVQPGETQYF.

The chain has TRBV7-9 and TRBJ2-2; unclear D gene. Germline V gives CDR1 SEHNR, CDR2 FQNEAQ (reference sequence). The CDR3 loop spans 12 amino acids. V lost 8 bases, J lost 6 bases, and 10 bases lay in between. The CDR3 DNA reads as TGTGCCAGCGCCCCGCGGCCCGGGGAGCTGTTTTTT. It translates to CASAPRPGELFF.

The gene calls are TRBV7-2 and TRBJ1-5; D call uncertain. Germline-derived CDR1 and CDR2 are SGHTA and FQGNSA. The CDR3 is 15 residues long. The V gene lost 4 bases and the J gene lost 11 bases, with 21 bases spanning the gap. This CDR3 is CASSSMGGYQETQHF. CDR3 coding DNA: TGTGCCAGCAGCTCCATGGGCGGGTACCAAGAGACCCAGCATTTT.

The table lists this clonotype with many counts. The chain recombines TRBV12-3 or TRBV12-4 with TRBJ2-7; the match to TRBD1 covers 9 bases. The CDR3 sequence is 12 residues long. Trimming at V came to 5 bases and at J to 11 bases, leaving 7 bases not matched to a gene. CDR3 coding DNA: TGTGCCAGCAGTCGGGGACAGGGCGGGGAGTACTTC. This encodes CASSRGQGGEYF.

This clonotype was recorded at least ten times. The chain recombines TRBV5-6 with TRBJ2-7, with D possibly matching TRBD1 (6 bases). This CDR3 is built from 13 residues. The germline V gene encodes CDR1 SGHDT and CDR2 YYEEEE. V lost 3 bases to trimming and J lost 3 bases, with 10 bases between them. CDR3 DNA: TGTGCCAGCAGCTGGAGGACAGACTACGAGCAGTACTTC. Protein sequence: CASSWRTDYEQYF. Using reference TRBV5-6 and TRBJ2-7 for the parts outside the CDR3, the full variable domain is DAGVTQSPTHLIKTRGQQVTLRCSPKSGHDTVSWYQQALGQGPQFIFQYYEEEERQRGNFPDRFSGHQFPNYSSELNVNALLLGDSALYLCASSWRTDYEQYFGPGTRLTVT.

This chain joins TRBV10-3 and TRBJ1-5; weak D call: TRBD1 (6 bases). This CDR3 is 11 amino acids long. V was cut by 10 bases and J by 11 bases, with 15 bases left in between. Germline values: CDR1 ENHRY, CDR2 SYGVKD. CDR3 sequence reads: CATRGGRSQHF. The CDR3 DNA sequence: TGTGCCACACGGGGGGGCAGGTCCCAGCATTTT.